The sequence of this TCR beta chain was determined in a study of Ad26.COV2.S vaccination and SARS-CoV-2 variants. About the study: The authors gave Ad26.COV2.S intramuscularly, either once or twice 56 days apart.

Here immunoSEQ multiplex PCR was the method, and the copy in TCRdb shows in-frame clones only, minus some. The table lists 300,000 to 400,000 clones, 75% to 90% of them singletons. This CDR3 is 12 amino acids long. The V and J ends lost 6 bases and 4 bases respectively, with 10 bases between them. CDR1 and CDR2 from the germline V gene are MNHEY and SVGAGI. Treatment given: over 15 received Ad26.COV2.S at low or high dose, single or two shots; 5 received placebo; per-sample allocation not given. All samples were drawn on day 63, counting from the first vaccine or placebo injection. The chain is built from TRBV6-5 and TRBJ2-7; TRBD1 is a possible D gene (6 bases). The receptor's source is a person aged 18-60 years who received the Ad26.COV2.S COVID-19 vaccine or a placebo. The material was peripheral blood, obtained in a trial of Ad26.COV2.S vaccine versus placebo. The CDR3 nucleotides are TGTGCCAGCAGAAGGGGGTTTTACGAGCAGTACTTC. This codes for CASRRGFYEQYF.